The clone carrying this TCR beta chain is a singleton in its sample. The antigen remains undetermined. Germline V gives CDR1 SGHTA, CDR2 FQGNSA. V lost 4 bases to trimming and J lost 0 bases; unmatched junction nucleotides: 11. There are 18 residues in the CDR3. Primed by a sample-barcoded 5' primer and a J-beta primer mix, a second PCR proceeded for about 7 to 12 cycles. Each cDNA molecule received a tag from a template-switch adaptor that had 12 random nucleotides. TCRdb processed the 5' RACE reads anew with MiXCR; each CDR3 protein has one entry. Of 1.2 million to 1.5 million distinct CDR3 sequences listed, 55% to 75% are singletons. This record belongs to a study of blood T cells in healthy people across ages. Points from the study as a whole: There was a strong correlation between TCR beta diversity and naive T cell percentage. Greater diversity and more naive CD4+ cells were seen in long-lived donors than in aged donors.

Sequencing was performed on blood. The TCR sequence derives from a man younger than 35 in good health. This chain links TRBV7-2 with TRBJ1-4; 7 bases match TRBD1. The CDR3 bases are TGTGCCAGCAGCTCGGGAATAGGGACAGCGGCAACTAATGAAAAACTGTTTTTT. It translates to CASSSGIGTAATNEKLFF.